Following are 8 T cell receptor beta chains from one sample sequenced in a study of T cell responses to AZD1222 COVID-19 vaccine. The data were produced by immunoSEQ multiplex PCR, yet TCRdb's version contains in-frame clones alone and is incomplete. Of 150,000 to 200,000 clones in the sample, roughly 91% were seen once. Specimen: peripheral blood, collected 28 days after the second AZD1222 dose. Receptor source: an adult who received the AZD1222 COVID-19 vaccine.

The genes are TRBV6-5 and TRBJ2-7, with TRBD2 matching over 7 bases. J gave up 5 bases and V 1 base, and 2 bases lay outside the gene matches. The CDR3 is made up of 13 amino acids. CDR1 is MNHEY and CDR2 is SVGAGI in the germline V gene. The CDR3 bases are TGTGCCAGCAGTTACTTCCGGGGGGACGAGCAGTACTTC. Translated: CASSYFRGDEQYF.

This chain connects TRBV10-1 to TRBJ2-3, with D hard to call. CDR3 length: 12 residues. Germline CDR1 and CDR2: WNHNN and SYGVQD (reference sequence). V was pared by 6 bases and J by 0 bases, with 4 bases between. The CDR3 sequence: CASRHSTDTQYF. For the CDR3, the DNA is TGCGCCAGCAGGCACAGCACAGATACGCAGTATTTT.

The rearrangement joins TRBV11-2 to TRBJ2-2, with 11 bases lining up with TRBD1. The J segment lost 2 bases and the V segment lost 3 bases, leaving 8 bases of the junction unmatched. CDR1 is SGHAT, CDR2 FQNNGV, per germline. The CDR3 sequence is 18 residues long. The chain's CDR3 is CASSLLTGTGGNTGELFF. As DNA, the CDR3 is TGTGCCAGCAGCTTGCTAACCGGGACAGGGGGTAACACCGGGGAGCTGTTTTTT.

This chain links TRBV5-1 with TRBJ2-7, with D possibly matching TRBD1 (7 bases). The germline V gene has CDR1 SGHRS and CDR2 YFSETQ. This CDR3 spans 15 amino acids. V gave up 4 bases and J gave up 0 bases, with 14 bases separating them. The CDR3 DNA follows: TGCGCCAGCAGCCGGGGGACAGTGGGCTCCTACGAGCAGTACTTC. Translating gives CASSRGTVGSYEQYF.

The chain employs TRBV30 and TRBJ1-2; 7 nucleotides line up with TRBD1. The germline CDR1 and CDR2 sequences are GTSNPN and SVGIG (reference sequence). This CDR3 is built from 13 residues. V lost 2 bases to trimming and J lost 1 base; unmatched junction nucleotides: 1. The CDR3 reads CAWSTGVNYGYTF. CDR3 coding DNA: TGTGCCTGGAGTACAGGGGTTAACTATGGCTACACCTTC.

The rearrangement joins TRBV28 to TRBJ1-1; unclear D gene. Germline-derived CDR1 and CDR2 are MDHEN and SYDVKM. The CDR3 loop spans 13 amino acids. Trimming removed 3 bases from V and 3 bases from J, with 8 bases in between. In nucleotides, the CDR3 is TGTGCCAGCAGTTTTTGGGGTGACACTGAAGCTTTCTTT. Encoded protein: CASSFWGDTEAFF.

The chain employs TRBV10-3 and TRBJ2-3; 11 nucleotides line up with TRBD2. This CDR3 comprises 16 residues. The germline CDR1 and CDR2 sequences are ENHRY and SYGVKD. Trimming at V came to 2 bases and at J to 6 bases, leaving 7 bases not matched to a gene. The CDR3 here is CAISEASGRSGDTQYF. CDR3 nucleotides: TGTGCCATCAGTGAGGCTAGCGGGAGGAGTGGGGATACGCAGTATTTT.

The CDR3, as DNA: TGTGCCAGCAGCCAAGATCTAGCTACGCAGTATTTT. It is translated as CASSQDLATQYF. The chain couples TRBV4-2 to TRBJ2-3; D perhaps matches TRBD2 (5 bases). V was trimmed by 0 bases and J by 8 bases, leaving 6 bases between them. The CDR3 is 12 residues long. Germline V CDR1 and CDR2: LGHNA, YNFKEQ.